These 30 T cell receptor beta chains share one sample of origin, sequenced in a study of T cell responses to AZD1222 COVID-19 vaccine. Libraries were prepared by immunoSEQ multiplex PCR; TCRdb keeps only in-frame clonotypes and omits some of them. The sample lists about 170,000 clones, approximately 90% occurring once. Sequenced here: peripheral blood, sampled on day 0 of AZD1222 vaccination. The receptor source for this set is an adult in good health.

Here the CDR3 DNA reads TGCGCCAGCAGTGAGACTAGCGGGGGGGACCAAGAGACCCAGTACTTC. Translation gives CASSETSGGDQETQYF. This rearrangement joins TRBV10-1 to TRBJ2-5; 13 bases agree with TRBD2. V shed 2 bases, J shed 0 bases, and the junction held 0 bases outside the gene matches. This CDR3 comprises 16 residues. CDR1 and CDR2 from the germline V gene are WNHNN and SYGVQD (reference sequence).

The chain carries TRBV3-1 (or the pseudogene TRBV3-2) and TRBJ2-7, with TRBD1 identical over 8 bases. Looked up from germline, CDR1 is LGHDT and CDR2 is YNNKEL (reference sequence). CDR3 length: 13 residues. Trimming cost V 5 bases and J 5 bases; bases outside gene matches: 5. Here the CDR3 reads CASSYDRGNEQYF. The CDR3 DNA is TGTGCCAGCAGCTACGACAGGGGCAACGAGCAGTACTTC.

The chain employs TRBV5-6 and TRBJ2-5, with 7 positions matching TRBD1. There are 15 residues in the CDR3. Germline V CDR1 and CDR2: SGHDT, YYEEEE. Trimming removed 1 base from V and 4 bases from J; junction bases left unmatched: 7. CDR3 in DNA: TGTGCCAGCAGCTTGTACAGGGGCCCACGAGAGACCCAGTACTTC. Its translation: CASSLYRGPRETQYF.

The V call is TRBV21-1, the J call TRBJ2-7; TRBD1 was called by the table and not checked on the DNA. TRBV21-1 is flagged as a pseudogene. The CDR3 is 15 amino acids. CDR3 DNA: TGTGCCAGCAGCACCCACCGGGACAGGGCGAACGAGCAGTACTTC. This encodes CASSTHRDRANEQYF.

The sample holds one count of this clone. The chain has TRBV6-5 and TRBJ1-1, with D tentatively TRBD1 (5 bases). CDR3 length: 13 residues. Germline V lookup: CDR1 MNHEY, CDR2 SVGAGI. The V end was cut by 7 bases, the J end by 1 base, with 10 bases between. The CDR3 DNA reads as TGTGCCAGCAAGGGGCACCAGAACACTGAAGCTTTCTTT. Protein: CASKGHQNTEAFF.

This clone has just one count. This rearrangement joins TRBV9 to TRBJ2-2; D is uncertain. The V gene lost 0 bases and the J gene lost 1 base, with 7 bases spanning the gap. Germline V lookup: CDR1 SGDLS, CDR2 YYNGEE. This CDR3 comprises 15 residues. CDR3 bases: TGTGCCAGCAGCGTAGCCCTTGAGAACACCGGGGAGCTGTTTTTT. Translation: CASSVALENTGELFF.

This sequence joins TRBV27 and TRBJ1-5; no firm D call. The CDR3 extends over 15 amino acids. The V and J ends lost 6 bases and 2 bases respectively, with 14 bases between them. CDR1 and CDR2 (germline): MNHEY, SMNVEV (reference sequence). The CDR3 protein is CASRPEGARNQPQHF. The CDR3 DNA is TGTGCCAGCAGGCCTGAGGGTGCGCGCAATCAGCCCCAGCATTTT.

The rearrangement joins TRBV3-1 (or the pseudogene TRBV3-2) to TRBJ1-3; possibly TRBD1 for D (5 bases). CDR3 length: 17 amino acids. V lost 4 bases to trimming and J lost 0 bases, with 16 bases between them. CDR1 LGHDT and CDR2 YNNKEL come from the germline V gene (reference sequence). The CDR3 region has the DNA TGTGCCAGCAGCCCGGACAAGGGACCCTACTCTGGAAACACCATATATTTT. Amino acid sequence: CASSPDKGPYSGNTIYF.

The rearrangement uses TRBV15 and TRBJ1-2; D is perhaps TRBD1 (5 bases). The CDR3 has 16 residues. V lost 4 bases to trimming and J lost 5 bases, with 20 bases between them. Germline assignment: CDR1 LNHNV and CDR2 YYDKDF (reference sequence). The CDR3 nucleotides are TGTGCCACCAGCAAAGGGGCCTCCTCCTCAAGATATGGCTACACCTTC. It yields the protein CATSKGASSSRYGYTF.

The rearrangement joins TRBV6-5 to TRBJ1-5; D call uncertain. Trimming stripped 8 bases from V and 4 bases from J, with 6 bases between. Germline CDR1 is MNHEY and CDR2 is SVGAGI. CDR3 size: 11 residues. The CDR3 nucleotides are TGTGCCAGCGGTCGGAATCAGCCCCAGCATTTT. Its protein is CASGRNQPQHF.

The chain uses TRBV6-5 and TRBJ2-1; a possible D gene is TRBD2 (5 bases). V gave up 7 bases and J gave up 2 bases, with 15 bases separating them. CDR3 length: 15 residues. Germline loops: CDR1 MNHEY, CDR2 SVGAGI. This CDR3 is CASTRGLETYNEQFF. For the CDR3, the DNA is TGTGCCAGCACTCGAGGACTGGAGACCTACAATGAGCAGTTCTTC.

This rearrangement joins TRBV7-2 to TRBJ2-5, with 12 bases lining up with TRBD2. The CDR3 extends over 17 amino acids. The V gene end was trimmed by 2 bases and the J gene end by 5 bases; junction bases not matched to a gene: 9. CDR1 and CDR2 (germline): SGHTA, FQGNSA. Here the CDR3 DNA reads TGTGCCAGCAGCTTATTGGGTCTAGCGGGGGGGCTGGAGACCCAGTACTTC. Its translation: CASSLLGLAGGLETQYF. Based on the CDR3 plus reference TRBV7-2 and TRBJ2-5, the full variable domain is GAGVSQSPSNKVTEKGKDVELRCDPISGHTALYWYRQSLGQGLEFLIYFQGNSAPDKSGLPSDRFSAERTGGSVSTLTIQRTQQEDSAVYLCASSLLGLAGGLETQYFGPGTRLLVL.

This clone was recorded once. J is TRBJ1-2 and V is TRBV30; D is uncertain. The CDR3 has 15 amino acids. The germline V gene encodes CDR1 GTSNPN and CDR2 SVGIG (reference sequence). V lost 2 bases and J 2 bases, leaving 15 bases between the germline ends. The CDR3: CAWSLVGGRNYGYTF. DNA of the CDR3: TGTGCCTGGAGTTTGGTCGGTGGACGGAACTATGGCTACACCTTC.

The V call is TRBV7-3, the J call TRBJ1-2, with 7 bases lining up with TRBD1. The CDR3 covers 14 residues. Germline V CDR1 and CDR2: SGHTA, FQGTGA. V trimming: 0 bases; J trimming: 6 bases; junction bases outside the gene matches: 4. CDR3 sequence: CASSLTGDSDGYTF. In DNA, the CDR3 is TGTGCCAGCAGCTTAACTGGGGACAGTGATGGCTACACCTTC. The variable domain in full, completed from reference TRBV7-3 and TRBJ1-2, reads GAGVSQTPSNKVTEKGKYVELRCDPISGHTALYWYRQSLGQGPEFLIYFQGTGAADDSGLPNDRFFAVRPEGSVSTLKIQRTERGDSAVYLCASSLTGDSDGYTFGSGTRLTVV.

This chain links TRBV27 with TRBJ1-2; the match to TRBD1 covers 10 bases. Germline lookup yields CDR1 MNHEY and CDR2 SMNVEV (reference sequence). The J segment lost 8 bases and the V segment lost 4 bases, leaving 10 bases of the junction unmatched. The CDR3 has 15 residues. The CDR3 loop reads CASSSGQGGSRGYTF. CDR3 nucleotide sequence: TGTGCCAGCAGTTCCGGACAGGGGGGATCCAGGGGCTACACCTTC.

This clone is medium-sized by share. The sample contains more than one DNA sequence encoding this CDR3. The V gene is TRBV27, the J gene TRBJ2-1; 7 positions agree with TRBD2. The CDR3 spans 15 residues. CDR1 MNHEY and CDR2 SMNVEV come from the germline V gene (reference sequence). Trimming cost V 6 bases and J 4 bases; bases outside gene matches: 9. The CDR3 bases are TGTGCCAGCAGCCAAACCAGCGGGGCTTACAATGAGCAGTTCTTC. Translating it yields CASSQTSGAYNEQFF.

The chain uses TRBV20-1 and TRBJ1-5, with D uncertain. Trimming pared 1 base from V and 6 bases from J, leaving 4 bases between. The CDR3 loop spans 11 amino acids. In germline, CDR1 is DFQATT, CDR2 SNEGSKA (reference sequence). DNA of the CDR3: TGCAGTGCTAGAGGGGGTCAGCCCCAGCATTTT. Protein sequence: CSARGGQPQHF.

V and J are TRBV7-3 and TRBJ1-1, with 7 nucleotides matching TRBD1. CDR1 is SGHTA, CDR2 FQGTGA, per germline. V shed 5 bases, J shed 1 base, and the junction held 4 bases outside the gene matches. The CDR3 covers 14 residues. Here the CDR3 DNA reads TGTGCCAGCAGCCGCGACAGGGCGAACACTGAAGCTTTCTTT. As protein: CASSRDRANTEAFF.

This CDR3 reads CASSLTLYQETQYF. CDR3 nucleotides: TGTGCCAGCTCACTTACACTGTATCAAGAGACCCAGTACTTC. This chain connects TRBV18 to TRBJ2-5; D remains unclear. This CDR3 spans 14 amino acids. The V gene lost 4 bases and the J gene lost 2 bases, with 11 bases spanning the gap. CDR1 KGHSH and CDR2 LQKENI come from the germline V gene.

In its sample, this clone was seen once. This chain links TRBV4-2 with TRBJ2-1; D might be TRBD2 (5 bases). The CDR3 has 14 residues. The V gene lost 1 base and the J gene lost 8 bases, with 12 bases spanning the gap. In germline, CDR1 is LGHNA, CDR2 YNFKEQ. This chain's CDR3 is CASSQGNLADEQFF. CDR3 DNA sequence: TGTGCCAGCAGCCAAGGCAACCTAGCCGATGAGCAGTTCTTC.

The rearrangement joins TRBV19 to TRBJ1-5; TRBD1 might be the D (5 bases). Trimming stripped 6 bases from V and 6 bases from J, with 12 bases between. The CDR3 is 13 residues long. Per germline, CDR1 LNHDA and CDR2 SQIVND (reference sequence). As DNA, the CDR3 is TGTGCCAGTAGCCGGGACCTTGGTCAGCCCCAGCATTTT. Protein product: CASSRDLGQPQHF.

This clone has just one count. The chain has TRBV11-3 and TRBJ2-1, with 8 nucleotides matching TRBD2. V lost 2 bases, J lost 5 bases, and 5 bases stayed unmatched. Germline V CDR1 and CDR2: SGHNT, YENEEA. The CDR3 runs to 15 residues. The DNA of the CDR3 is TGTGCCAGCAGCTTATGGGGCGGGGGGAACAATGAGCAGTTCTTC. Protein sequence: CASSLWGGGNNEQFF.

For this clone: Relative to the germline gene, one junction end is altered; a read error may explain this. The J gene is TRBJ2-7, the V gene TRBV7-9; 7 bases map to TRBD1. The CDR3 totals 12 residues. Germline V gene data show CDR1 as SEHNR and CDR2 as FQNEAQ (reference sequence). CDR3 residues: CASSLGGEGANF. The CDR3 region has the DNA TGTGCCAGCAGCTTAGGGGGCGAGGGGGCGAACTTC.

This clone has a single count. The gene calls are TRBV9 and TRBJ2-1; 7 bases line up with TRBD1. The trim removed 4 bases at V and 8 bases at J, leaving 6 bases unmatched. The germline CDR1 and CDR2 sequences are SGDLS and YYNGEE. The length of the CDR3 is 13 residues. The CDR3 DNA sequence: TGTGCCAGCAGCCCTACGACAGGGCATGAGCAGTTCTTC. Its protein product is CASSPTTGHEQFF.

Regarding this clone: The same CDR3 arises from other DNA sequences in this sample as well. The rearrangement links TRBV27 to TRBJ2-5; 9 nucleotides match TRBD2. Per germline, CDR1 MNHEY and CDR2 SMNVEV (reference sequence). This CDR3 contains 15 residues. J gave up 5 bases and V 2 bases, and 6 bases lay outside the gene matches. The CDR3 nucleotides read TGTGCCAGCAGTTTACGAGCGGGGGGTAGGGAGACCCAGTACTTC. Its protein product is CASSLRAGGRETQYF.

The chain employs TRBV5-1 and TRBJ2-2; 7 nucleotides agree with TRBD1. V shed 4 bases, J shed 2 bases, and the junction held 5 bases outside the gene matches. The CDR3 is 15 amino acids. Per the germline V gene, CDR1 is SGHRS and CDR2 is YFSETQ. CDR3 nucleotide sequence: TGCGCCAGCAGCCCAAGGGACAGCAACACCGGGGAGCTGTTTTTT. It yields the protein CASSPRDSNTGELFF. Full variable domain (outside the CDR3, taken from reference TRBV5-1 and TRBJ2-2): KAGVTQTPRYLIKTRGQQVTLSCSPISGHRSVSWYQQTPGQGLQFLFEYFSETQRNKGNFPGRFSGRQFSNSRSEMNVSTLELGDSALYLCASSPRDSNTGELFFGEGSRLTVL.

The V gene is TRBV10-2, the J gene TRBJ1-4; a weak D match, TRBD1 (6 bases). From germline, CDR1 is WSHSY and CDR2 SAAADI. V shed 8 bases and J shed 5 bases, with 15 bases lying between them. The CDR3 is 14 amino acids. This CDR3 reads CASGLQGYNEKLFF. The CDR3, as DNA: TGCGCCAGCGGATTACAGGGATACAATGAAAAACTGTTTTTT.

This clone came up a few times. The genes are TRBV7-2 and TRBJ2-1, with 10 bases lining up with TRBD2. The CDR3 contains 15 residues. CDR1 is SGHTA, CDR2 FQGNSA, per germline. Unmatched junction bases numbered 8, after V lost 5 bases and J lost 7 bases. The CDR3 nucleotides read TGTGCCAGCAGCGTAACTAGCGGGGTGGCGAATGAGCAGTTCTTC. It specifies CASSVTSGVANEQFF. Full variable domain (outside the CDR3, taken from reference TRBV7-2 and TRBJ2-1): GAGVSQSPSNKVTEKGKDVELRCDPISGHTALYWYRQSLGQGLEFLIYFQGNSAPDKSGLPSDRFSAERTGGSVSTLTIQRTQQEDSAVYLCASSVTSGVANEQFFGPGTRLTVL.

This chain links TRBV6-4 with TRBJ2-1; 9 bases match TRBD2. Germline V gives CDR1 MRHNA, CDR2 SNTAGT. Losses at the gene ends were 7 bases for V and 2 bases for J; bases not matched to a gene: 15. The CDR3 has 18 amino acids. This CDR3 reads CASNLGPSGTGTYNEQFF. CDR3 sequence (DNA): TGTGCCAGCAATCTTGGGCCTAGCGGGACCGGCACCTACAATGAGCAGTTCTTC.

This sequence joins TRBV5-1 and TRBJ2-7, with TRBD1 matching 9 bases. Trimming took 0 bases from V and 4 from J; bases not matched to a gene: 2. In germline, CDR1 is SGHRS, CDR2 YFSETQ. The CDR3 covers 14 residues. This CDR3 is CASSLEGTGYEQYF. CDR3 in DNA: TGCGCCAGCAGCTTGGAAGGGACAGGGTACGAGCAGTACTTC. The full variable domain, in which reference TRBV5-1 and TRBJ2-7 provide the parts outside the CDR3, is KAGVTQTPRYLIKTRGQQVTLSCSPISGHRSVSWYQQTPGQGLQFLFEYFSETQRNKGNFPGRFSGRQFSNSRSEMNVSTLELGDSALYLCASSLEGTGYEQYFGPGTRLTVT.